The 4 T cell receptor beta chains given below trace back to one sample, sequenced in a study of cytomegalovirus exposure and HLA in healthy donors. 60 Vbeta and 13 Jbeta primers were used in PCR. TCRdb's copy holds only in-frame clones and misses some; the assay was immunoSEQ multiplex PCR. The sample records 170,000 or so clones, 65% to 85% being singletons. The sample taken for sequencing was PBMCs. These receptors were collected from a male donor in good health and CMV-seropositive.

This rearrangement joins TRBV18 to TRBJ2-5; weak D call: TRBD1 (5 bases). The germline V gene encodes CDR1 KGHSH and CDR2 LQKENI. V was cut by 3 bases and J by 3 bases, with 14 bases left in between. The CDR3 consists of 15 residues. CDR3 sequence reads: CASSPKRGGEETQYF. The CDR3 coding sequence is TGTGCCAGCTCACCTAAAAGGGGCGGAGAAGAGACCCAGTACTTC.

The sample holds one count of this clone. The chain uses TRBV6-5 and TRBJ2-3; the D gene is possibly TRBD2 (5 bases). CDR3 size: 13 residues. Germline CDR1 is MNHEY and CDR2 is SVGAGI. The V and J ends lost 5 bases and 8 bases respectively, with 14 bases between them. The CDR3 sequence: CASSESHGSTQYF. The CDR3 DNA reads as TGTGCCAGCAGTGAGTCTCATGGGAGTACGCAGTATTTT.

V is TRBV27 and J is TRBJ1-1; tentative D call: TRBD1 (6 bases). With 3 bases removed from V and 6 bases from J, the gap between germline ends came to 11 bases. This CDR3 spans 13 amino acids. CDR1 and CDR2 from the germline V gene are MNHEY and SMNVEV (reference sequence). In DNA form, the CDR3 reads TGTGCCAGCAGTTTTCGGGGGGCGGCTGAAGCTTTCTTT. This gives the protein CASSFRGAAEAFF.

The V call is TRBV7-3, the J call TRBJ2-2; no clear D. CDR1 SGHTA and CDR2 FQGTGA come from the germline V gene. V was shortened by 5 bases and J by 5 bases, with 9 bases between the two germline ends. This CDR3 is 13 amino acids long. CDR3 amino acids: CASSVIGTGELFF. CDR3 sequence (DNA): TGTGCCAGCAGCGTTATCGGGACCGGGGAGCTGTTTTTT.